Below, 25 T cell receptor beta chains from the same sample are listed, as sequenced in a study of CXCR3-negative and CXCR3-positive naive CD8 T cells. Carrying UMI labels, the TRB cDNA libraries were prepared through 5' RACE. TCRdb reworked the 5' RACE reads into one entry per CDR3 protein, no DNA. The sample totals some 150,000 distinct CDR3 sequences. These receptors lack a known antigen. Whole-study findings and limits: When CXCR3-positive naive cells were set against CXCR3-negative naive cells, the former had more hydrophobic TRB CDR3s.

Sample: naive CXCR3+ CD8+ T cells from blood. Subset noted: CD45RO-CCR7+CD27+CD95- naive CD8+ T cells expressing CXCR3 (TNR3+). These receptor sequences come from a human donor in good health. Some clones in this sample may be carry-over from other donors' samples.

This rearrangement joins TRBV4-3 to TRBJ2-1; TCRdb's D call of TRBD1 is untestable without DNA. The CDR3 is 17 amino acids. Germline assignment: CDR1 LGHNA and CDR2 YSLEER. Here the CDR3 reads CASSQDRVVGGLNEQFF.

J is TRBJ2-1 and V is TRBV4-3; TCRdb's D call of TRBD1 is untestable without DNA. This CDR3 has 15 residues. The V gene's germline CDR1 is LGHNA and CDR2 YSLEER. This chain's CDR3 is CASSQDNRGYNEQFF.

The genes are TRBV28 and TRBJ2-7; TCRdb indicates TRBD1, and absent DNA this call remains unverified. This CDR3 comprises 13 residues. Per germline, CDR1 MDHEN and CDR2 SYDVKM. The CDR3 loop is CASSQPGPYEQYF.

This chain uses TRBV29-1 with TRBJ2-5; TCRdb gives TRBD1 as the D gene, but with no DNA this cannot be confirmed. Germline V gene lookup returns CDR1 SQVTM and CDR2 ANQGSEA. This CDR3 comprises 20 residues. CDR3: CSVEGGTFKVEGARQETQYF. The variable domain in full, with the rest retrieved from reference TRBV29-1 and TRBJ2-5, is SAVISQKPSRDICQRGTSLTIQCQVDSQVTMMFWYRQQPGQSLTLIATANQGSEATYESGFVIDKFPISRPNLTFSTLTVSNMSPEDSSIYLCSVEGGTFKVEGARQETQYFGPGTRLLVL.

The CDR3: CASSSPGQGFYEQFF. The chain employs TRBV13 and TRBJ2-1; absent DNA, TCRdb's TRBD1 call cannot be checked. Germline V CDR1 and CDR2: PRHDT, FYEKMQ (reference sequence). The CDR3 has 15 residues.

V gene TRBV7-8 combines with J gene TRBJ1-6; TCRdb designates TRBD1, a call that cannot be tested without DNA. Germline V gene data show CDR1 as SGHVS and CDR2 as FQNEAQ. There are 15 residues in the CDR3. The CDR3 loop reads CASQGESSYNSPLHF.

The genes are TRBV15 and TRBJ1-1; the D call from TCRdb, TRBD1, cannot be confirmed without DNA. The length of the CDR3 is 15 residues. Germline assignment: CDR1 LNHNV and CDR2 YYDKDF (reference sequence). CDR3 residues: CATSGSQDSYSEAFF.

The chain is built from TRBV20-1 and TRBJ2-2; TCRdb names TRBD1, which stays unverified in the absence of DNA. The germline gives CDR1 DFQATT, CDR2 SNEGSKA (reference sequence). The CDR3 has 12 amino acids. CDR3 residues: CSGGRSSRELFF.

The rearrangement uses TRBV5-1 and TRBJ2-1; the D gene TCRdb calls, TRBD1, cannot be checked with no DNA. This CDR3 has 16 residues. Germline V gene data show CDR1 as SGHRS and CDR2 as YFSETQ. CDR3 region: CASSLSDRVADNEQFF.

V is TRBV11-2 and J is TRBJ2-7; no DNA is available, so the TRBD1 call from TCRdb remains unchecked. Germline CDR1 reads SGHAT; CDR2 reads FQNNGV. The CDR3 length is 14 residues. The CDR3 loop is CASSSPPGAYEQYF.

CDR3 protein: CASSLVARLAGGQRADTQYF. The chain combines TRBV7-6 with TRBJ2-3; there is no DNA to check the TCRdb D call of TRBD2. The germline V gene has CDR1 SGHVS and CDR2 FNYEAQ. The CDR3 has 20 amino acids.

This sequence joins TRBV7-9 and TRBJ1-1; TCRdb reports TRBD1, a call that lacks DNA to check it against. CDR3 length: 16 amino acids. CDR1 is SEHNR, CDR2 FQNEAQ, per germline (reference sequence). CDR3 sequence reads: CASSFGQARPNTEAFF. The full variable domain, with the rest looked up from reference TRBV7-9 and TRBJ1-1, is DTGVSQNPRHKITKRGQNVTFRCDPISEHNRLYWYRQTLGQGPEFLTYFQNEAQLEKSRLLSDRFSAERPKGSFSTLEIQRTEQGDSAMYLCASSFGQARPNTEAFFGQGTRLTVV.

V gene TRBV30 combines with J gene TRBJ2-1; without DNA, the TCRdb call of TRBD1 cannot be checked. The germline V gene has CDR1 GTSNPN and CDR2 SVGIG (reference sequence). This CDR3 has 14 amino acids. CDR3 loop: CAWSGGEGYNEQFF.

The chain has TRBV2 and TRBJ2-7. Per the germline V gene, CDR1 is SNHLY and CDR2 is FYNNEI. The CDR3 has 11 residues. The CDR3 reads CASTSSYEQYF. The variable domain in full, completed from reference TRBV2 and TRBJ2-7, reads EPEVTQTPSHQVTQMGQEVILRCVPISNHLYFYWYRQILGQKVEFLVSFYNNEISEKSEIFDDQFSVERPDGSNFTLKIRSTKLEDSAMYFCASTSSYEQYFGPGTRLTVT.

The genes are TRBV3-1 and TRBJ2-1; the D call of TRBD1 rests on TCRdb alone, since no DNA is present to check it. The CDR3 contains 17 residues. The germline V gene encodes CDR1 LGHDT and CDR2 YNNKEL (reference sequence). The CDR3 protein is CASSQDPDRVIETEQFF.

V is TRBV5-1 and J is TRBJ2-7; the D call of TRBD1 rests on TCRdb alone, since no DNA is present to check it. Germline lookup yields CDR1 SGHRS and CDR2 YFSETQ. The CDR3 is 14 residues long. The CDR3 is CASSSRGSAYEQYF.

The chain couples TRBV9 to TRBJ2-5; TCRdb proposes TRBD1, but this gene call is untestable without DNA. The CDR3 covers 15 residues. Germline V CDR1 and CDR2: SGDLS, YYNGEE. The CDR3 loop reads CASSANDRTGETQYF.

The genes are TRBV28 and TRBJ2-5. Germline CDR1 MDHEN, CDR2 SYDVKM. The CDR3 has 14 residues. The CDR3 region is CASSFTSTAETQYF.

V gene TRBV4-3 combines with J gene TRBJ2-7; absent DNA, TCRdb's TRBD2 call cannot be checked. Germline V gene sequence: CDR1 LGHNA, CDR2 YSLEER. This CDR3 is built from 17 residues. The chain's CDR3 is CASGRGTSGERSYEQYF.

The chain uses TRBV28 and TRBJ2-7. Germline loops: CDR1 MDHEN, CDR2 SYDVKM. This CDR3 region has 14 residues. The CDR3 loop is CASSPEWESYEQYF.

The CDR3 loop is CASSWSQGNTEAFF. The rearrangement links TRBV6-2 or TRBV6-3 to TRBJ1-1; checking the TCRdb D call of TRBD1 is not possible without DNA. This CDR3 is built from 14 residues. Looked up from germline, CDR1 is MNHEY and CDR2 is SVGEGT.

The rearrangement joins TRBV5-5 to TRBJ2-1; TCRdb's D call of TRBD2 is untestable without DNA. CDR3 length equals 16 residues. CDR1 and CDR2 (germline): SGHKS, YYEKEE (reference sequence). CDR3 residues: CASTPLAGGSYNEQFF.

The chain links TRBV7-6 to TRBJ2-5; TCRdb's D gene call, TRBD2, goes unchecked for lack of DNA. This CDR3 region has 15 residues. Germline V gene data show CDR1 as SGHVS and CDR2 as FNYEAQ. The CDR3 loop is CASSPREGRLETQYF. The full variable domain, with the rest looked up from reference TRBV7-6 and TRBJ2-5, is GAGVSQSPRYKVTKRGQDVALRCDPISGHVSLYWYRQALGQGPEFLTYFNYEAQQDKSGLPNDRFSAERPEGSISTLTIQRTEQRDSAMYRCASSPREGRLETQYFGPGTRLLVL.

This chain joins TRBV20-1 and TRBJ2-1. The CDR3 sequence is 14 residues long. Germline CDR1 and CDR2: DFQATT and SNEGSKA (reference sequence). The CDR3 region is CSAGLASSYNEQFF.

This sequence joins TRBV12-3 or TRBV12-4 and TRBJ2-1. The CDR3 has 12 amino acids. The CDR3 loop reads CASSLALLWQFF.